Sequencing of this TCR beta chain was carried out in a study of blood T cell repertoires in COVID-19. Study-wide background: Sample material is recorded as cDNA or gDNA derived from T cells, B-cell-depleted T cells, or PBMCs.

As handled by the study authors: The assay estimated nucleated cells by amplifying reference gene primers. Sequenced by immunoSEQ multiplex PCR; TCRdb stores in-frame clones only, minus some. V and J calls plus clone size are reproduced from that table; the DNA served to infer D and trimming. There are 150,000 to 200,000 clones in the sample; roughly 90% occur only once, and roughly 8.4% lies in the top ten. Participants were placed into cohorts based on the clinical history they reported. The length of the CDR3 is 16 residues. The germline CDR1 and CDR2 sequences are SQVTM and ANQGSEA. J was trimmed by 4 bases and V by 7 bases; bases with no gene match: 17.

The TCR was taken from a young woman who had recovered from COVID-19. This sequence joins TRBV29-1 and TRBJ1-2, with 8 bases fitting TRBD1. Specimen: PBMCs or T cells enriched from blood (not recorded which). This CDR3 is CSACPYRDRIPYGYTF. The CDR3 DNA reads TGCAGCGCTTGCCCCTACCGGGACAGGATACCCTATGGCTACACCTTC.